This TCR beta chain was captured in a study of T cells in Graves' hyperthyroidism and ophthalmopathy. Patients aged 18 to 65 with hyperthyroidism were newly diagnosed, with duration under 2 months. It was at first hyperthyroidism diagnosis, before any ophthalmopathy symptoms, that the blood sample was taken. The CDR3 regions of TCR beta were amplified from RNA transcripts. Initially, a first-round RT-PCR of the TCR CDR3 employed the HTBI primer set. TCRdb reprocessed the multiplex PCR reads with MiXCR, giving one entry per CDR3 protein. The profile shows about 580,000 distinct CDR3 sequences, approximately 14% of them singletons. Sequenced material: blood. The sequence came from a woman in her twenties or thirties with Graves' hyperthyroidism that later progressed to Graves' ophthalmopathy.

The CDR3 DNA reads as TGTGCCAGTGCTAGCGACTACGAGCAGTACTTC. This translates into CASASDYEQYF. This chain connects TRBV19 to TRBJ2-7; D may be TRBD2 (6 bases). The CDR3 has 11 residues. CDR1 and CDR2 from the germline V gene are LNHDA and SQIVND (reference sequence). The V and J ends lost 8 bases and 3 bases respectively, with 8 bases between them.